This entry lists 11 T cell receptor beta chains sequenced from one sample in a study of OX40 agonist ivuxolimab in advanced cancers. The library came from the immunoSEQ multiplex PCR assay. This is the immuneACCESS table as TCRdb keeps it, with only in-frame sequences that have V and J called. A part of the clones is gone; compared with another copy, unresolved V genes explain less than half, and the rest is unexplained. This sample holds around 90,000 clones; around 90% were observed only once. The top ten hold under 3% of the sample. Here the sequenced sample was CD4+ or CD8+ T cells sorted from blood, taken in a trial of the OX40 agonist ivuxolimab. Receptors were obtained from an adult with an advanced solid tumor such as melanoma, head and neck, liver or kidney cancer.

The count of this clone is one. V and J are TRBV27 and TRBJ2-7; 8 positions agree with TRBD1. This CDR3 contains 15 residues. Germline CDR1 reads MNHEY; CDR2 reads SMNVEV (reference sequence). V gave up 6 bases and J gave up 4 bases; unmatched junction bases: 11. For the CDR3, the DNA is TGTGCCAGCAGATACACCGGGACAGGCGCGTACGAGCAGTACTTC. Translation gives CASRYTGTGAYEQYF.

The rearrangement links TRBV18 to TRBJ1-3; a weak D match, TRBD1 (5 bases). Germline values: CDR1 KGHSH, CDR2 LQKENI. V lost 3 bases to trimming and J lost 0 bases, with 12 bases between them. CDR3 length: 16 amino acids. CDR3 sequence (DNA): TGTGCCAGCTCACCCGGGACGGTCCGCTCTGGAAACACCATATATTTT. It codes for CASSPGTVRSGNTIYF.

The rearrangement uses TRBV9 and TRBJ2-1; perhaps D is TRBD1 or TRBD2 (5 bases each). Trimming pared 3 bases from V and 0 bases from J, leaving 13 bases between. Germline values: CDR1 SGDLS, CDR2 YYNGEE. The CDR3 has 16 amino acids. CDR3 nucleotide sequence: TGTGCCAGCAGCGCAAGGACAACTAGCTCCTACAATGAGCAGTTCTTC. Translation gives CASSARTTSSYNEQFF.

The chain links TRBV28 to TRBJ2-2; D uncertain. The V end lost 0 bases, the J end lost 4 bases, and 12 bases lay between the germline ends. Germline CDR1 reads MDHEN; CDR2 reads SYDVKM. The CDR3 is made up of 16 amino acids. The CDR3 bases are TGTGCCAGCAGTTTATGGTTGGCCCAAGGCACCGGGGAGCTGTTTTTT. Encoded protein: CASSLWLAQGTGELFF.

This chain connects TRBV30 to TRBJ2-4, with TRBD2 matching over 7 bases. CDR3 length: 13 amino acids. After removal of 3 bases from V and 3 bases from J, the junction contained 2 bases not matched to a gene. CDR1 and CDR2 from the germline V gene are GTSNPN and SVGIG (reference sequence). CDR3 loop: CAWRGGVKNIQYF. As DNA, the CDR3 is TGTGCCTGGAGGGGAGGGGTCAAAAACATTCAGTACTTC.

This clone was recorded once. The chain employs TRBV10-3 and TRBJ2-2, with 10 bases matching TRBD1. The trim removed 5 bases at V and 6 bases at J, leaving 6 bases unmatched. The CDR3 runs to 15 residues. The germline V gene has CDR1 ENHRY and CDR2 SYGVKD. CDR3 residues: CAISSGTGVAGELFF. The CDR3 region has the DNA TGTGCCATCAGTTCCGGGACAGGGGTTGCCGGGGAGCTGTTTTTT.

The rearrangement uses TRBV5-1 and TRBJ2-5; 8 nucleotides line up with TRBD1. Trimming cost V 7 bases and J 3 bases; bases outside gene matches: 5. The CDR3 contains 13 residues. Germline V gene lookup returns CDR1 SGHRS and CDR2 YFSETQ. In DNA, the CDR3 is TGCGCCAGCTATCAGGGGGCAAAAGAGACCCAGTACTTC. It encodes CASYQGAKETQYF.

The chain is built from TRBV7-9 and TRBJ2-1, with 16 bases aligning to TRBD2. CDR1 is SEHNR, CDR2 FQNEAQ, per germline (reference sequence). The CDR3 consists of 15 residues. The trim removed 3 bases at V and 9 bases at J, leaving 2 bases unmatched. CDR3 DNA sequence: TGTGCCAGCAGCTTCGGGACTAGCGGGAGGGGTGAGCAGTTCTTC. It translates to CASSFGTSGRGEQFF.

The rearrangement links TRBV28 to TRBJ2-7; weak D call: TRBD1 (6 bases). CDR1 is MDHEN, CDR2 SYDVKM, per germline. The ends were cut back, 2 bases at V and 6 bases at J, with 11 bases in the middle. The CDR3 runs to 13 residues. The CDR3 region is CASSLNTGFEQYF. Here the CDR3 DNA reads TGTGCCAGCAGTTTAAATACAGGGTTCGAGCAGTACTTC.

The chain carries TRBV7-9 and TRBJ2-1; D call uncertain. V was pared by 3 bases and J by 8 bases, with 5 bases between. Germline V gives CDR1 SEHNR, CDR2 FQNEAQ (reference sequence). This CDR3 spans 11 amino acids. The CDR3 sequence: CASSFMHEQFF. CDR3 bases: TGTGCCAGCAGCTTCATGCATGAGCAGTTCTTC.

The V gene is TRBV6-6, the J gene TRBJ1-4; 8 nucleotides agree with TRBD1. The CDR3 has 14 amino acids. After removal of 5 bases from V and 8 bases from J, the junction contained 7 bases not matched to a gene. The V gene's germline CDR1 is MNHNY and CDR2 SVGAGI (reference sequence). The CDR3 sequence is CASSTTGASEKLFF. The CDR3 bases are TGTGCCAGCAGTACGACAGGGGCGAGCGAAAAACTGTTTTTT.